The sequence of this TCR beta chain was determined in a study of PD-L1 blockade in urothelial cancer. The CDR3 length is 16 residues. V was clipped by 2 bases and J by 7 bases; unmatched bases: 8. The V gene's germline CDR1 is MNHNS and CDR2 SASEGT. The assay was immunoSEQ multiplex PCR, and TCRdb's table has in-frame clones only and misses some. The sample comprises 120,000 or so clones, more than 70% of which are singletons, and about 2.4% rests with the top ten. Time point: peripheral blood 6 weeks after treatment start. The number of samples from each patient was between 1 and 8, taken pretreatment and on-treatment.

The material sequenced was PBMCs, taken around atezolizumab (anti-PD-L1) treatment. The chain combines TRBV6-1 with TRBJ2-4; 10 nucleotides align to TRBD1. This receptor was obtained from a middle-aged man with urothelial cancer. The CDR3 loop is CASSEQPTGGANIQYF. The CDR3 bases are TGTGCCAGCAGTGAACAACCGACAGGGGGCGCGAACATTCAGTACTTC.